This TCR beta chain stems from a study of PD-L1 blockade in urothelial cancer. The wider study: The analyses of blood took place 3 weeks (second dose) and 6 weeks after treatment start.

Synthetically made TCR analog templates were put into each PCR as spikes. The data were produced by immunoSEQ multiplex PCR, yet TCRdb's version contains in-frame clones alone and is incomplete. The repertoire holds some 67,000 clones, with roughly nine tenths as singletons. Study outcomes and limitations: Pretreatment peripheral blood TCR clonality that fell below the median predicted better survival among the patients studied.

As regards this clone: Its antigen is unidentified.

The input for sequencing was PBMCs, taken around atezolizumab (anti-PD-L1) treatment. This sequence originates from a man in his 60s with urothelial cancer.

CDR3 protein: CASSLTSGITDTQYF. DNA for the CDR3: TGTGCCAGCAGCCTAACTAGCGGGATCACAGATACGCAGTATTTT. J is TRBJ2-3 and V is TRBV7-7; 10 nucleotides align to TRBD2. Germline lookup yields CDR1 SSHAT and CDR2 FNYEAQ (reference sequence). The CDR3 spans 15 residues. V lost 5 bases to trimming and J lost 2 bases; unmatched junction nucleotides: 4.